This T cell receptor beta chain derives from a study of shared clonotypes between healthy human individuals. Subsets obtained from CD4+ cells comprised CD45RA+ naive and CD45RA-negative memory cells. V was cut by 4 bases and J by 4 bases, with 8 bases left in between. CDR1 is MNHEY, CDR2 SVGAGI, per germline. The CDR3 contains 13 residues. Produced via immunoSEQ multiplex PCR; TCRdb's table is partial and in-frame only. Altogether some 680,000 clones are present, about three quarters being singletons, with the ten largest covering 1.5% to 2%. Study-wide results and limits: Larger estimated richness was generally seen in naive subsets than in memory subsets.

Notes on this clone: Its antigen is not known.

Source material: memory CD4+ T cells sorted from blood. Indicated subset: CD45RA-negative fraction. The rearrangement uses TRBV6-5 and TRBJ2-1; D is unclear. The sequence derives from a woman in her twenties or thirties in good health. CDR3 nucleotides: TGTGCCAGCAGTTTGACTTTGTACAATGAGCAGTTCTTC. Encoded protein: CASSLTLYNEQFF.